The TCR beta chain described here comes from a study of T-cell reconstitution after alpha-beta-depleted transplantation in children. Points from the study as a whole: Several hundred graft clones that had expanded were reportedly the source of alpha-beta T cells about two months after transplant.

The CDR3 has 14 amino acids. V lost 3 bases and J lost 7; bases outside the gene matches: 5. Germline V gene sequence: CDR1 SGHTA, CDR2 FQGNSA. Unique molecular identifiers tagged the TCRbeta library. TCRdb re-derived calls from the PCR reads in MiXCR, one entry per CDR3 protein. The sample has about 980,000 distinct CDR3 sequences; 25% to 35% are singletons. This clonotype showed up just a few times. What it binds is not known. The sequence came from a boy under three years old who had a stem cell transplant for SCID, so the T cells may come from the graft donor. The V and J genes are TRBV7-2 and TRBJ1-5; 8 bases line up with TRBD1. Sequenced here: PBMCs, mostly from graft donor cells, sampled 360 days after TCRalphabeta/CD19-depleted stem cell transplant. CDR3 in DNA: TGTGCCAGCAGCTTCCAGGGGGCTCAACAGCCCCAGCATTTT. It codes for CASSFQGAQQPQHF.